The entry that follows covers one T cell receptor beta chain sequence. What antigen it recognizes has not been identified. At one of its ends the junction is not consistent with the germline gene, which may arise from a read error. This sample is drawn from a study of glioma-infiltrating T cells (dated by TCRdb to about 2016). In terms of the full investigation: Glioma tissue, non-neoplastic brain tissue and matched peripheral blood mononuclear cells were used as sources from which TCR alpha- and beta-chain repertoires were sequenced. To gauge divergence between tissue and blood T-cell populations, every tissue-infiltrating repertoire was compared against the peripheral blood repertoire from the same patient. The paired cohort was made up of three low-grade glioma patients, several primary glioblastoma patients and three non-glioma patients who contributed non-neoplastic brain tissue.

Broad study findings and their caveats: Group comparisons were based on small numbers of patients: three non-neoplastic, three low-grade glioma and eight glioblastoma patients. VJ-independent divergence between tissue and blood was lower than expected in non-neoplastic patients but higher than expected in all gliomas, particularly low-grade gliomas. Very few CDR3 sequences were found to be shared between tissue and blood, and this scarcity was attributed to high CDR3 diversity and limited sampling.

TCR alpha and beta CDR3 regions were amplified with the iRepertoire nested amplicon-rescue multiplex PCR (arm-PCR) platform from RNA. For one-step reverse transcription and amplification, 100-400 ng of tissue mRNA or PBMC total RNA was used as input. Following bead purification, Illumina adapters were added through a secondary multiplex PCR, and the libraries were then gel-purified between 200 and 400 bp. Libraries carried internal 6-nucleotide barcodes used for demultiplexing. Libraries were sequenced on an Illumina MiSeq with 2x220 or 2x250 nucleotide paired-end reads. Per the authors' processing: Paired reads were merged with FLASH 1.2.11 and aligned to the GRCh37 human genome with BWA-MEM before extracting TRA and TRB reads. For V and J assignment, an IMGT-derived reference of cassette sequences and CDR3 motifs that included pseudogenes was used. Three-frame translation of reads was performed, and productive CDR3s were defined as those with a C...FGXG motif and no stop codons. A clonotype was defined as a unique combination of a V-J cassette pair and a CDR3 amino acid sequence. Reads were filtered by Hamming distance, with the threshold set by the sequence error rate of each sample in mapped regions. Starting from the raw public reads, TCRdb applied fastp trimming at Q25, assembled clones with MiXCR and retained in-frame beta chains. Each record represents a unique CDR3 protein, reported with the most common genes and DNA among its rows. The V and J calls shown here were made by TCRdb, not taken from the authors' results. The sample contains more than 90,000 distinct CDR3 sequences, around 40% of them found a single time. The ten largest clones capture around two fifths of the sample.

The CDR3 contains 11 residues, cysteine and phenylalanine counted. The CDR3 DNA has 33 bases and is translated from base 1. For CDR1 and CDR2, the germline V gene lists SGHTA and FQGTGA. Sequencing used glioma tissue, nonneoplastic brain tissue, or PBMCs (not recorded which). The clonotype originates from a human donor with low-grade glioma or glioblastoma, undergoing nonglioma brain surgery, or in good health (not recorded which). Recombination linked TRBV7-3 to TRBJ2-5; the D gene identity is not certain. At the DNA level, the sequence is TGTGCCAGGAGACAAGGAGAGACCCAGTACTTT. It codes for CARRQGETQYF.